This passage covers 18 T cell receptor beta chains from one sample sequenced in a study of T cells after yellow fever vaccination. TCRdb reprocessed the 5' RACE reads with MiXCR, giving one entry per CDR3 protein. The sample carries some 200,000 distinct CDR3 sequences, around 3.1% recorded once. The sequencing here drew on CD4+ T cells sorted from PBMCs, taken 10 days after the yellow fever booster vaccination. Source of these receptors: a man aged 18 to 30 who received the YFV17D yellow fever vaccine.

This clonotype was seen ten or more times. This rearrangement joins TRBV28 to TRBJ2-1; D gene unclear. CDR1 and CDR2 from the germline V gene are MDHEN and SYDVKM. V lost 2 bases, J lost 5 bases, and 1 base lay in between. The CDR3 loop spans 11 amino acids. The CDR3 region is CASSLNNEQFF. In DNA form, the CDR3 reads TGTGCCAGCAGTTTAAACAATGAGCAGTTCTTC.

This chain connects TRBV20-1 to TRBJ1-2; D possibly corresponds to TRBD1 (5 bases). Looked up from germline, CDR1 is DFQATT and CDR2 is SNEGSKA (reference sequence). This CDR3 is 12 amino acids long. Trimming took 5 bases from V and 2 from J, leaving 9 bases between them. The DNA of the CDR3 is TGCAGTGCTGTCCAGGGAAACTATGGCTACACCTTC. Encoded protein: CSAVQGNYGYTF.

This clonotype was seen ten or more times. J is TRBJ2-2 and V is TRBV7-6; 7 nucleotides align to TRBD1. V lost 5 bases to trimming and J lost 4 bases; unmatched junction nucleotides: 10. The CDR3 runs to 16 residues. Germline CDR1 is SGHVS and CDR2 is FNYEAQ. CDR3 region: CASSRWDRASTGELFF. In DNA form, the CDR3 reads TGTGCCAGCAGCAGATGGGACAGAGCCAGCACCGGGGAGCTGTTTTTT.

This clonotype was counted ten times or more. V gene TRBV6-5 combines with J gene TRBJ1-3; no definite D call. The CDR3 totals 13 residues. Per germline, CDR1 MNHEY and CDR2 SVGAGI. Trimming stripped 3 bases from V and 4 bases from J, with 7 bases between. The CDR3 here is CASSYNPGNTIYF. Here the CDR3 DNA reads TGTGCCAGCAGTTATAACCCAGGAAACACCATATATTTT.

This clonotype was seen ten or more times. The chain combines TRBV5-1 with TRBJ1-1; 7 nucleotides match TRBD1. The V gene end was trimmed by 0 bases and the J gene end by 7 bases; junction bases not matched to a gene: 3. Per the germline V gene, CDR1 is SGHRS and CDR2 is YFSETQ. The CDR3 extends over 13 amino acids. The CDR3 here is CASSLADRVEAFF. CDR3 nucleotide sequence: TGCGCCAGCAGCTTGGCTGACAGGGTTGAAGCTTTCTTT.

This clonotype appeared a few times. The chain joins TRBV7-8 to TRBJ1-6; D is unresolved. V was clipped by 2 bases and J by 7 bases, with 9 bases between them. The CDR3 covers 14 residues. CDR1 SGHVS and CDR2 FQNEAQ come from the germline V gene. The CDR3 DNA sequence: TGTGCCAGCAGCTTAACCTTTGGGAATTCACCCCTCCACTTT. It yields the protein CASSLTFGNSPLHF.

Ten or more counts support this clonotype. The chain links TRBV12-3 or TRBV12-4 to TRBJ1-5; 8 bases align to TRBD1. V lost 4 bases to trimming and J lost 7 bases; unmatched junction nucleotides: 6. This CDR3 is built from 14 residues. The CDR3 nucleotides read TGTGCCAGCAGTTCAACAGGGGGTAAACAGCCCCAGCATTTT. Protein: CASSSTGGKQPQHF.

This clonotype has more than one count but fewer than ten. The chain combines TRBV7-2 with TRBJ2-3; either TRBD1 or TRBD2 may supply D (6 bases each). This CDR3 is built from 15 residues. V was shortened by 6 bases and J by 1 base, with 14 bases between the two germline ends. Germline V gives CDR1 SGHTA, CDR2 FQGNSA. The CDR3: CASSLLGGGTDTQYF. CDR3 coding DNA: TGTGCCAGCAGTCTCTTGGGGGGCGGCACAGATACGCAGTATTTT.

The table lists this clonotype with many counts. V gene TRBV5-6 combines with J gene TRBJ2-3, with D perhaps given as TRBD1 or TRBD2 (5 bases each). Germline assignment: CDR1 SGHDT and CDR2 YYEEEE. With 4 bases removed from V and 1 base from J, the gap between germline ends came to 13 bases. The CDR3 is 15 amino acids. The CDR3 reads CASSLGTAGTDTQYF. In nucleotides, the CDR3 is TGTGCCAGCAGCCTCGGGACCGCAGGCACAGATACGCAGTATTTT.

V gene TRBV18 combines with J gene TRBJ2-3; D is uncertain. The CDR3 extends over 14 amino acids. Germline values: CDR1 KGHSH, CDR2 LQKENI. V dropped 0 bases and J dropped 6 bases, with 10 bases sitting between them. The CDR3 here is CASSPPSGSDTQYF. Written as DNA, the CDR3 is TGTGCCAGCTCACCACCGTCGGGCAGCGATACGCAGTATTTT.

The CDR3 DNA is TGTGCCAGCAGCTCCAAAGGTGAGCAGTTCTTC. Translated, it gives CASSSKGEQFF. The V and J genes are TRBV7-9 and TRBJ2-1, with D unclear. V was shortened by 4 bases and J by 9 bases, with 7 bases between the two germline ends. CDR3 length equals 11 residues. The germline V gene has CDR1 SEHNR and CDR2 FQNEAQ (reference sequence). Full variable domain (missing parts from reference TRBV7-9 and TRBJ2-1): DTGVSQNPRHKITKRGQNVTFRCDPISEHNRLYWYRQTLGQGPEFLTYFQNEAQLEKSRLLSDRFSAERPKGSFSTLEIQRTEQGDSAMYLCASSSKGEQFFGPGTRLTVL.

This clonotype was found many times. The gene calls are TRBV5-1 and TRBJ2-5, with 7 bases that match TRBD2. The CDR3 has 15 residues. The germline V gene encodes CDR1 SGHRS and CDR2 YFSETQ. J lost 1 base, V lost 5 bases, and 8 bases had no gene match. The CDR3 DNA sequence: TGCGCCAGCAGGCCGGTTAGCGGGCCCCAAGAGACCCAGTACTTC. Translated: CASRPVSGPQETQYF.

The chain is built from TRBV7-6 and TRBJ1-2, with 10 bases lining up with TRBD1. V lost 5 bases, J lost 8 bases, and 8 bases stayed unmatched. There are 14 residues in the CDR3. Germline V gene sequence: CDR1 SGHVS, CDR2 FNYEAQ. CDR3 in DNA: TGTGCCAGCAGCAGACGACAGGGGGCGAAGGGCTACACCTTC. Translating it yields CASSRRQGAKGYTF.

There are many counts of this clonotype. The CDR3 region has the DNA TGTGCCAGCAGCTCCGTACGCAATCAGCCCCAGCATTTT. This sequence encodes CASSSVRNQPQHF. The chain has TRBV7-2 and TRBJ1-5; D unclear. V was cut by 4 bases and J by 2 bases, with 6 bases left in between. This CDR3 is built from 13 residues. The germline gives CDR1 SGHTA, CDR2 FQGNSA.

This clonotype occurred a few times. The gene calls are TRBV4-1 and TRBJ1-5; the D gene is possibly TRBD1 (5 bases). V lost 0 bases and J lost 7, with 10 bases in between. In germline, CDR1 is MGHRA, CDR2 YSYEKL. The CDR3 is made up of 14 amino acids. For the CDR3, the DNA is TGCGCCAGCAGCCAAGAAACCAGGGCCCAGCCCCAGCATTTT. Translation: CASSQETRAQPQHF.

This sequence joins TRBV4-3 and TRBJ1-2, with D tentatively TRBD1 (5 bases). Per the germline V gene, CDR1 is LGHNA and CDR2 is YSLEER. This CDR3 has 15 amino acids. With 1 base removed from V and 2 bases from J, the gap between germline ends came to 11 bases. CDR3 residues: CASSQVGGRNYGYTF. The DNA of the CDR3 is TGCGCCAGCAGCCAAGTTGGGGGGAGGAACTATGGCTACACCTTC.

This rearrangement joins TRBV20-1 to TRBJ2-3, with TRBD1 matching 7 bases. Germline-derived CDR1 and CDR2 are DFQATT and SNEGSKA (reference sequence). The CDR3 length is 15 residues. Trimming cost V 4 bases and J 5 bases; bases outside gene matches: 12. CDR3 coding DNA: TGCAGTGCTACCCGGGACAGCAACCGGGGAGATACGCAGTATTTT. It specifies CSATRDSNRGDTQYF.

This clonotype was observed many times. The gene calls are TRBV7-2 and TRBJ1-6, with 9 positions matching TRBD1. With 5 bases clipped from V and 1 base from J, the junction kept 3 bases outside the gene matches. Germline V lookup: CDR1 SGHTA, CDR2 FQGNSA. The CDR3 spans 16 residues. CDR3 sequence (DNA): TGTGCCAGCAGCACAGGGGGCGCATCCTATAATTCACCCCTCCACTTT. Translating it yields CASSTGGASYNSPLHF.